The present T cell receptor beta chain was sequenced within a study of T cell responses to AZD1222 COVID-19 vaccine (dated by TCRdb to about 2021). With respect to the entire study: A total of about 230 trial participants underwent TCR sequencing, of whom around 200 received two doses of AZD1222 and about 25 received two doses of the MenACWY control vaccine. Trial participants were enrolled into age subgroups of 18-55, 56-69 and 70-plus years, which contained about 150, 27 and 61 TCR-sequenced participants, respectively. Points the paper makes about the study in general: Reportedly, close to half of the unique spike-specific TCRs recognized epitopes lying outside the regions that are mutated in the B.1.351 and B.1.1.7 variants. Conclusions about previously exposed vaccinees were limited because only a handful of AZD1222 recipients were SARS-CoV-2 seropositive at baseline. Most participants were white British and females outnumbered males, and the authors suggested that clonal diversity may have been underestimated. A significant rise in spike-specific TCR breadth and depth was observed after two AZD1222 doses relative to day 0 and relative to MenACWY recipients. In the small 56-69-year group, the increase in depth fell short of significance, most likely because of low power. CD4 TCRs associated with the vaccine covered the entire spike protein, and the dominant responses were in regions 160-218 and 743-854. Because no samples from the day 14 peak response were available, repertoires could be characterized only after the peak T cell response.

As to this clone: This receptor's antigen is unknown. No quality values exist for individual bases; no much larger clone is one base distant.

Taken with the paper, the label for time point translates to: baseline before first vaccination. In light of the paper, this sample's treatment or condition label describes: meningococcal conjugate vaccine given as trial control. The vaccinee samples were drawn from two UK trials, COV001 and COV002, one of which was a single-blind randomized controlled phase 2/3 trial testing AZD1222 (ChAdOx1 nCoV-19) in healthy adults. Trial participant PBMC samples were collected at day 0 and day 28 after the second dose for TCRbeta chain sequencing. The CDR3 regions of human TCRbeta chains were subjected to immunosequencing. Processing in the source paper ran as follows. Repertoire TCRs were matched against a reference library of SARS-CoV-2-specific TCRs generated with the MIRA antigen-specificity platform. Breadth meant the fraction of unique TCRs that were SARS-CoV-2-associated, whereas depth meant the fraction of total T cells that were SARS-CoV-2-associated. Using the MIRA data, every spike-specific TCR was mapped to the spike region that the TCR reacted to and assigned to either a CD4 or a CD8 class. Log10-transformed breadth and depth values were compared by one-way ANOVA with Sidak's multiple comparisons tests. The source is immuneACCESS, and TCRdb retained only in-frame sequences with V and J called. Part of the clones is not carried over; for the studies checked, unresolved V genes explain less than half of this, and the remainder is unexplained. That table gives V, J and clone size, and the DNA gave D and trimming. This sample comprises about 120,000 clones, roughly 88% of them detected only once. In total, the top ten clones hold 3.9% of the sample.

The input for sequencing was peripheral blood, taken on day 0 of MenACWY control vaccination. This receptor was obtained from an adult in good health.

Here the CDR3 is given as CASSIHQSNTEAFF. The bases are TGTGCCAGTAGTATCCACCAGTCGAACACTGAAGCTTTCTTT. The chain is encoded by TRBV19 joined to TRBJ1-1, with no reliable assignment of the D segment. From its cysteine to its phenylalanine, the CDR3 spans 14 amino acids. The DNA shown is the 42-base CDR3, in frame from base 1. V loses 3 bases of germline sequence and J loses 1 base, and the interval between the two ends is 9 bases. Via the germline V gene (reference sequence), CDR1 is LNHDA and CDR2 SQIVND.